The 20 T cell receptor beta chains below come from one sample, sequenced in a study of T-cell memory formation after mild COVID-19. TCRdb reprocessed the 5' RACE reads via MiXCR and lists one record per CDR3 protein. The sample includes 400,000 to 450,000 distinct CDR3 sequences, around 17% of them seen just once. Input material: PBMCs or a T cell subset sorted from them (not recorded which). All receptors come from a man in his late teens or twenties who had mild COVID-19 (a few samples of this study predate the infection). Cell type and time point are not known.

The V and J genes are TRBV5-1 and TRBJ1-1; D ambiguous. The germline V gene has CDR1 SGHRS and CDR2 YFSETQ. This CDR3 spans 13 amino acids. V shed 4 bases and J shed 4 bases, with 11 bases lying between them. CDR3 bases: TGCGCCAGCAGCGCCCCCAGTGGCACTGAAGCTTTCTTT. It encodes CASSAPSGTEAFF.

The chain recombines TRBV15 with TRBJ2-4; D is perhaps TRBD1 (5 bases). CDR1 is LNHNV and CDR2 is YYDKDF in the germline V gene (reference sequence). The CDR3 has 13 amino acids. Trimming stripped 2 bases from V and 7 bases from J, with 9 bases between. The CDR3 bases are TGTGCCACCAGCAGACAGGCAGGGAACATTCAGTACTTC. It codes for CATSRQAGNIQYF.

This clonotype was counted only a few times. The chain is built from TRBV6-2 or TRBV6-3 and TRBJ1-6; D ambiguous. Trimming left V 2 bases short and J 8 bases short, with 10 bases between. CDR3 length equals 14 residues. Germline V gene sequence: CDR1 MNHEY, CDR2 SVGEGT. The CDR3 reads CASSYRPFDSPLHF. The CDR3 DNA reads TGTGCCAGCAGTTACCGGCCCTTCGATTCACCCCTCCACTTT.

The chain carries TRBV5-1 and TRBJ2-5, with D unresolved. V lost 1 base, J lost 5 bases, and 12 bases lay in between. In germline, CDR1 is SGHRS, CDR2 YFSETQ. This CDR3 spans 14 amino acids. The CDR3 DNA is TGCGCCAGCAGCTTGTTATCAGGTGGGGAGACCCAGTACTTC. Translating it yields CASSLLSGGETQYF.

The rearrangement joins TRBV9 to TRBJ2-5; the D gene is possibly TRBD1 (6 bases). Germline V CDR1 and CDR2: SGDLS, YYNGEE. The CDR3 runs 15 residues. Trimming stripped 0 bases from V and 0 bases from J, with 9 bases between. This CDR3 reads CASSVEGVNQETQYF. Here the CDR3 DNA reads TGTGCCAGCAGCGTAGAGGGGGTAAACCAAGAGACCCAGTACTTC. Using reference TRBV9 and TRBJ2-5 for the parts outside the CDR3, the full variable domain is DSGVTQTPKHLITATGQRVTLRCSPRSGDLSVYWYQQSLDQGLQFLIQYYNGEERAKGNILERFSAQQFPDLHSELNLSSLELGDSALYFCASSVEGVNQETQYFGPGTRLLVL.

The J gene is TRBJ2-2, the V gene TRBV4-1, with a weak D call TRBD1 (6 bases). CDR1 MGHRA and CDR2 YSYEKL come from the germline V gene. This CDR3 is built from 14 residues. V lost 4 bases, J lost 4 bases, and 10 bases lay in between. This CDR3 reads CASSRGQITGELFF. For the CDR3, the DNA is TGCGCCAGCAGCCGCGGACAGATCACCGGGGAGCTGTTTTTT.

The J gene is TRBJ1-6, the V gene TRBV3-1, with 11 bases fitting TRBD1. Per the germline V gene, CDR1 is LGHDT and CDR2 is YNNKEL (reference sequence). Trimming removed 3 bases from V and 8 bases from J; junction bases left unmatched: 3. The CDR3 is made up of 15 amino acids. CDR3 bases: TGTGCCAGCAGCCACTGGACAGGGGGCGATTCACCCCTCCACTTT. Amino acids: CASSHWTGGDSPLHF.

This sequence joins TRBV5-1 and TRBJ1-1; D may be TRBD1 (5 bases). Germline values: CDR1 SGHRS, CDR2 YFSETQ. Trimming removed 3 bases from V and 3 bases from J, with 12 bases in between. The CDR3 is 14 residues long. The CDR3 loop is CASSSAGGDTEAFF. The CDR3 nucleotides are TGCGCCAGCAGCTCCGCGGGGGGAGACACTGAAGCTTTCTTT.

DNA of the CDR3: TGTGCCAGCAGTTTCATAGCGGGGGCTACGACAGATACGCAGTATTTT. It yields the protein CASSFIAGATTDTQYF. The chain combines TRBV28 with TRBJ2-3; TRBD2 aligns across 9 bases. The CDR3 length is 16 residues. V trimming: 3 bases; J trimming: 3 bases; junction bases outside the gene matches: 7. Germline V gives CDR1 MDHEN, CDR2 SYDVKM.

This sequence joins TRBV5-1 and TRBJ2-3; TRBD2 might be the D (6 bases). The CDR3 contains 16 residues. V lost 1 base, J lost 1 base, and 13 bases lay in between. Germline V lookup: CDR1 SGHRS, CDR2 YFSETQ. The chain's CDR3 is CASSLPWRGRTDTQYF. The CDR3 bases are TGCGCCAGCAGCTTGCCTTGGCGGGGCCGCACAGATACGCAGTATTTT.

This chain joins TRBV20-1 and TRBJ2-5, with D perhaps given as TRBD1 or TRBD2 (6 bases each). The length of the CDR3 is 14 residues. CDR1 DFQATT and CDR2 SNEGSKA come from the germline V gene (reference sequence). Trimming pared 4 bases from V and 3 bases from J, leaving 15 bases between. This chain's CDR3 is CSAKLGGGKETQYF. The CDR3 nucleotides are TGCAGTGCTAAGTTGGGGGGCGGGAAAGAGACCCAGTACTTC.

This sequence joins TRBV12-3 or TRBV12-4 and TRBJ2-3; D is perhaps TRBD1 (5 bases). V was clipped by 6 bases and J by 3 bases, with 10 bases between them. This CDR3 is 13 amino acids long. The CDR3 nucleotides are TGTGCCAGCAGGGATGACAGAACAGATACGCAGTATTTT. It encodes CASRDDRTDTQYF.

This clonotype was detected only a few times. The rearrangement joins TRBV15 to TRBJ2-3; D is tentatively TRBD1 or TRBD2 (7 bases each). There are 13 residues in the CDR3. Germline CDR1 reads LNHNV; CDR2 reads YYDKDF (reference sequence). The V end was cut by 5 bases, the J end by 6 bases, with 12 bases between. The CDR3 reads CATSSRGGDTQYF. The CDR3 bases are TGTGCCACCAGCTCCAGGGGGGGGGATACGCAGTATTTT.

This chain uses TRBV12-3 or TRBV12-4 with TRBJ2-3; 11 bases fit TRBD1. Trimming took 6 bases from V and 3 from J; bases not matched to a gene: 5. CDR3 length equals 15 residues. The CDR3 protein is CASRPGTGGTDTQYF. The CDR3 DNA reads TGTGCCAGCAGGCCCGGGACAGGGGGGACAGATACGCAGTATTTT.

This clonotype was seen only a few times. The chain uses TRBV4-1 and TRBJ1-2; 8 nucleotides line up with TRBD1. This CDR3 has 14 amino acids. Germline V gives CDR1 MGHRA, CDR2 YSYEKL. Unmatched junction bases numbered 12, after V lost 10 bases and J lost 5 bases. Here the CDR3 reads CATSIGTGYYGYTF. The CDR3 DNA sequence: TGCGCCACCTCCATCGGGACAGGTTATTATGGCTACACCTTC.

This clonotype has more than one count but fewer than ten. CDR3 coding DNA: TGTGCCAGTAGTATAGGTCGGAGCCGGGAGCAGTTCTTC. It is translated as CASSIGRSREQFF. This rearrangement joins TRBV19 to TRBJ2-1; no clear D. The germline gives CDR1 LNHDA, CDR2 SQIVND (reference sequence). The CDR3 has 13 residues. Trimming left V 1 base short and J 10 bases short, with 11 bases between.

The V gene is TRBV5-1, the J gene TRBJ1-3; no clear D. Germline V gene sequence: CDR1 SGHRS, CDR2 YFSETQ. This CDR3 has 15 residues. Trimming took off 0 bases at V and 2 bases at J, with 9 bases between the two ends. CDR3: CASSLENYAGNTIYF. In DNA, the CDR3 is TGCGCCAGCAGCTTGGAAAATTATGCTGGAAACACCATATATTTT.

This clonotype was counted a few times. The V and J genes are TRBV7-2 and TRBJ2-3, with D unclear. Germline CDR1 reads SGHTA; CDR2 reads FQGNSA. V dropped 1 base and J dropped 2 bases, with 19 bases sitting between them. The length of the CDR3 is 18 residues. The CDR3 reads CASSLGLRRLVSTDTQYF. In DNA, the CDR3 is TGTGCCAGCAGCTTAGGTTTAAGGCGATTGGTTTCCACAGATACGCAGTATTTT. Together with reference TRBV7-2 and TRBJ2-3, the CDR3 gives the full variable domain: GAGVSQSPSNKVTEKGKDVELRCDPISGHTALYWYRQSLGQGLEFLIYFQGNSAPDKSGLPSDRFSAERTGGSVSTLTIQRTQQEDSAVYLCASSLGLRRLVSTDTQYFGPGTRLTVL.

The DNA of the CDR3 is TGTGCCAGCAGTTCTACCGGGGATCTCGTCGGCTACACCTTC. This encodes CASSSTGDLVGYTF. This chain links TRBV6-6 with TRBJ1-2; the D is unclear. Trimming left V 4 bases short and J 8 bases short, with 17 bases between. This CDR3 is built from 14 residues. Germline V gives CDR1 MNHNY, CDR2 SVGAGI (reference sequence).

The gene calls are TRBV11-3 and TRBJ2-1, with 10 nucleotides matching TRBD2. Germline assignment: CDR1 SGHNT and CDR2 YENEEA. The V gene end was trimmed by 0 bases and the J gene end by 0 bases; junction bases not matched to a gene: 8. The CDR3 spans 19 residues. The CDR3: CASSLDAWTSGPSYNEQFF. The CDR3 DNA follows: TGTGCCAGCAGCTTAGATGCATGGACTAGCGGCCCCTCCTACAATGAGCAGTTCTTC.